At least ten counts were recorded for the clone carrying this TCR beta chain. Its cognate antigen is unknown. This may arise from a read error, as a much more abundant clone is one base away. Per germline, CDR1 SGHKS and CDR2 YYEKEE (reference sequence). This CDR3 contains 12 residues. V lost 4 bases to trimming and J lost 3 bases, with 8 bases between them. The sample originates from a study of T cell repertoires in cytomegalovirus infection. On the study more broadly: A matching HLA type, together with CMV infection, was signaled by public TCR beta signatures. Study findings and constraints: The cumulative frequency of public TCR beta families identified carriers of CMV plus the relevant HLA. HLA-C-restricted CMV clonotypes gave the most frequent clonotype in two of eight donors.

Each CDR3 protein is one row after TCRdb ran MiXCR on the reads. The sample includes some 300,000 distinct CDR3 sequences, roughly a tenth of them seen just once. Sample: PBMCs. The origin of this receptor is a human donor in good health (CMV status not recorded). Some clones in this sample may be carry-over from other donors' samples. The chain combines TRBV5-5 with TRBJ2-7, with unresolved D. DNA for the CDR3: TGTGCCAGCAGCCCAGACTTCTACGAGCAGTACTTC. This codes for CASSPDFYEQYF.